This T cell receptor (beta chain) appears in the sequencing data of a study of T cell responses to AZD1222 COVID-19 vaccine (dated by TCRdb to the early 2020s). Broadly, across the study: AZD1222 recipients given second doses at about 4 weeks or at about 12 weeks were pooled, since spike-specific TCR depth and breadth were not found to differ between the two schedules. TCR sequencing covered 233 trial participants: 200 to 220 given two doses of AZD1222 and about 26 given two doses of MenACWY control vaccine. Trial participants were enrolled by age into subgroups of 18-55, 56-69 and 70-plus years, and around 150, 29 and 61 TCR-sequenced participants, respectively, were included in these subgroups.

This specimen's time point label, interpreted: baseline before first vaccination. Samples from vaccinated people were obtained from the UK trials COV001 and COV002, which included a single-blind randomized controlled phase 2/3 trial of AZD1222 (ChAdOx1 nCoV-19) in healthy adults. Trial participant PBMC samples were collected at day 0 and day 28 after the second dose for TCRbeta chain sequencing. The CDR3 regions of human TCRbeta chains were analyzed by immunosequencing. In the source study's methods: TCRs in the repertoires were compared against a reference library of SARS-CoV-2-specific TCRs that had been generated with the MIRA antigen-specificity platform. Breadth was defined as the fraction of unique TCRs that were SARS-CoV-2-associated, and depth was defined as the fraction of total T cells that were SARS-CoV-2-associated. Using the MIRA data, each spike-specific TCR was assigned both to the spike region to which the TCR was reactive and to a CD4 or CD8 class. Log10-transformed breadth and depth values were compared by one-way ANOVA with Sidak's multiple comparisons tests. TCRdb holds this immuneACCESS table with in-frame rearrangements only. Some clones are missing; in checked studies, unresolved V genes explain under half, and the rest has no known cause. The V and J calls and clone size are taken from that table; D and trimming were inferred from the DNA. For this sample there are about 130,000 clones; about 94% appear just once. Together, the top ten hold approximately 7% of the sample.

V sheds 5 bases and J sheds 0 bases, leaving 13 bases between their ends. The CDR3, from cysteine to phenylalanine, totals 16 residues. Only the CDR3 DNA stays, 48 bases, in frame from base 1. Per the germline V gene (reference sequence), LNHDA is the CDR1 and SQIVND is the CDR2. The research as a whole found: Only five or six AZD1222 recipients were SARS-CoV-2 seropositive at baseline, limiting conclusions about previously exposed vaccinees. Because no samples from the day 14 peak response were available, repertoires could be characterized only after the peak T cell response. The 56-69-year group was small, and its depth increase did not reach significance, likely because of low power. The vaccine-associated CD4 TCRs covered the entire spike protein, and the dominant responses fell in regions 160-218 and 743-854. Most participants were white British and females outnumbered males, and the authors suggested that clonal diversity may have been underestimated. A significant rise in spike-specific TCR breadth and depth was observed after two AZD1222 doses relative to day 0 and relative to MenACWY recipients. Epitopes outside the regions mutated in the B.1.351 and B.1.1.7 variants were reportedly recognized by nearly half of the unique spike-specific TCRs.

This clone has a single count. This clone's antigen is unknown. The input lacks base qualities; no much larger clone sits a single base away. Recombination connected TRBV19 to TRBJ1-4; the D gene cannot be resolved reliably. The sample consisted of peripheral blood, taken on day 0 of AZD1222 vaccination. The TCR sequence derives from an adult in good health. The CDR3 has the sequence CASSLAGTATNEKLFF. The bases read TGTGCCAGTAGTCTGGCGGGCACTGCAACTAATGAAAAACTGTTTTTT.